What follows describes a single TCR beta chain. Its target is not known. A second PCR, run for 7 to 11 cycles, used a sample-barcoded 5' primer plus a J-beta primer mix. Every molecule of cDNA carried a tag from a template-switch adaptor with 12 random nucleotides. TCRdb independently ran MiXCR on the 5' RACE reads; one entry per CDR3 protein. Of approximately 780,000 distinct CDR3 sequences listed, more than 25% are singletons. The entry originates in a study of blood T cells in healthy people across ages. Notes on the study in general: The diversity estimates, figures obtained from one million T cells, were considered underestimates. Naive CD4+ cells and diversity were both higher in long-lived donors than in aged donors.

The germline V gene has CDR1 SGHRS and CDR2 YFSETQ. The CDR3 is made up of 16 amino acids. The V gene lost 0 bases and the J gene lost 1 base, with 13 bases spanning the gap. This sample was also put to use in a study of T cells of mothers and their children. This second study notes: Samples were provided by three healthy Caucasian mothers and their six children.

The clonotype was recovered from a boy between 5 and 17 years old in good health. The sequenced sample consisted of blood. The chain links TRBV5-1 to TRBJ2-5; TRBD1 is a possible D gene (6 bases). CDR3 region: CASSLALWDIQETQYF. The CDR3 coding sequence is TGCGCCAGCAGCTTGGCCCTCTGGGACATCCAAGAGACCCAGTACTTC.